Listed here are 24 T cell receptor beta chains from one sample, sequenced in a study of beta chain features in type 1 diabetes. Expressed TCRB transcripts were sequenced, since all the RNA that had been isolated was reverse transcribed. Sequenced by immunoSEQ multiplex PCR; TCRdb stores in-frame clones only, minus some. This sample has about 930,000 clones, with roughly a sixth found just once. The sequenced material came from naive CD4+ T cells from blood. The source is a woman between 18 and 29 years old in good health.

This clone was picked up a small number of times. This chain joins TRBV28 and TRBJ2-7; D may be TRBD1 or TRBD2 (6 bases each). This CDR3 has 14 amino acids. V was trimmed by 2 bases and J by 6 bases, leaving 14 bases between them. CDR1 MDHEN and CDR2 SYDVKM come from the germline V gene. This CDR3 is CASSLHVQGGEQYF. The CDR3 coding sequence is TGTGCCAGCAGTTTACATGTACAGGGAGGCGAGCAGTACTTC.

This clone was seen a few times. The rearrangement links TRBV7-6 to TRBJ2-2; maybe TRBD2 (6 bases). The CDR3 covers 15 residues. Trimming took off 3 bases at V and 7 bases at J, with 15 bases between the two ends. CDR1 SGHVS and CDR2 FNYEAQ come from the germline V gene. CDR3 amino acids: CASSFEEKAGGELFF. CDR3 DNA sequence: TGTGCCAGCAGCTTTGAGGAGAAAGCGGGCGGGGAGCTGTTTTTT.

V and J are TRBV7-9 and TRBJ1-2, with D uncertain. CDR1 SEHNR and CDR2 FQNEAQ come from the germline V gene (reference sequence). The CDR3 extends over 14 amino acids. V was trimmed by 1 base and J by 5 bases, leaving 11 bases between them. In nucleotides, the CDR3 is TGTGCCAGCAGCTTAGGCCTACCGTCGTATGGCTACACCTTC. Amino acids: CASSLGLPSYGYTF. The variable domain in full, completed from reference TRBV7-9 and TRBJ1-2, reads DTGVSQNPRHKITKRGQNVTFRCDPISEHNRLYWYRQTLGQGPEFLTYFQNEAQLEKSRLLSDRFSAERPKGSFSTLEIQRTEQGDSAMYLCASSLGLPSYGYTFGSGTRLTVV.

This clone occurred a few times. The CDR3, as DNA: TGTGCCAGCAGCCCCCGTAATGGCCCGGGGCAGGGGATTCCGGCCCAGCATTTT. As protein: CASSPRNGPGQGIPAQHF. The V and J genes are TRBV5-4 and TRBJ1-5; possibly TRBD1 for D (6 bases). The CDR3 covers 18 residues. V was clipped by 4 bases and J by 11 bases, with 31 bases between them. The germline V gene encodes CDR1 SGHNT and CDR2 YYREEE (reference sequence).

The V call is TRBV5-4, the J call TRBJ1-4, with TRBD1 identical over 7 bases. V was clipped by 3 bases and J by 5 bases; unmatched bases: 7. CDR3 length equals 15 residues. CDR1 is SGHNT, CDR2 YYREEE, per germline (reference sequence). The CDR3 loop is CASSSKGQTNEKLFF. CDR3 bases: TGTGCCAGCAGCTCGAAGGGACAGACAAATGAAAAACTGTTTTTT.

This clone was picked up a small number of times. V is TRBV6-6 and J is TRBJ1-1; D not certain. The CDR3 is made up of 13 amino acids. Germline CDR1 MNHNY, CDR2 SVGAGI (reference sequence). The V and J ends lost 6 bases and 3 bases respectively, with 11 bases between them. This CDR3 is CASRKGEDTEAFF. CDR3 in DNA: TGTGCCAGCAGAAAGGGCGAGGACACTGAAGCTTTCTTT.

In its sample, this clone was seen a few times. The rearrangement joins TRBV5-6 to TRBJ1-1; TRBD1 matches 7 bases. The CDR3 has 14 residues. The ends lost 3 bases at V and 1 base at J; junction bases unmatched: 3. Germline CDR1 reads SGHDT; CDR2 reads YYEEEE. In DNA form, the CDR3 reads TGTGCCAGCAGCTGGGACAGAGAGAACACTGAAGCTTTCTTT. This translates into CASSWDRENTEAFF.

This sequence joins TRBV5-4 and TRBJ2-2; possibly TRBD2 for D (6 bases). Germline-derived CDR1 and CDR2 are SGHNT and YYREEE (reference sequence). The CDR3 is made up of 17 amino acids. Trimming cost V 1 base and J 3 bases, with 16 bases left between them. DNA for the CDR3: TGTGCCAGCAGCTTGTCTCGGTGGAGGGCCGACACCGGGGAGCTGTTTTTT. This encodes CASSLSRWRADTGELFF.

The chain joins TRBV7-6 to TRBJ2-1, with D perhaps matching TRBD2 (5 bases). Trimming left V 5 bases short and J 5 bases short, with 16 bases between. There are 15 residues in the CDR3. In germline, CDR1 is SGHVS, CDR2 FNYEAQ. Here the CDR3 DNA reads TGTGCCAGCAGCCCGCTTATGGGAGCGAACAATGAGCAGTTCTTC. Its translation: CASSPLMGANNEQFF.

This chain joins TRBV7-9 and TRBJ1-1; D remains unclear. Germline loops: CDR1 SEHNR, CDR2 FQNEAQ (reference sequence). The length of the CDR3 is 11 residues. V lost 5 bases and J lost 8, with 9 bases in between. The CDR3 DNA follows: TGTGCCAGCAGCAGCGGGTGGGAAGCTTTCTTT. Encoded protein: CASSSGWEAFF.

CDR3: CARSPDYQTPTDTQYF. The CDR3 DNA sequence: TGTGCCAGAAGTCCCGATTATCAGACACCCACAGATACGCAGTATTTT. The chain couples TRBV5-3 to TRBJ2-3; D is undetermined. TRBV5-3 is given ORF status, its function remaining uncertain. The CDR3 extends over 16 amino acids. Trimming left V 5 bases short and J 2 bases short, with 18 bases between.

The chain is built from TRBV7-2 and TRBJ2-5; tentatively, D is TRBD2 (5 bases). The CDR3 is 15 amino acids. Trimming took 5 bases from V and 3 from J, leaving 16 bases between them. Germline V CDR1 and CDR2: SGHTA, FQGNSA. In nucleotides, the CDR3 is TGTGCCAGCAGCCCGCTGGGGAGCCGAAAAGAGACCCAGTACTTC. Protein sequence: CASSPLGSRKETQYF.

The chain has TRBV18 and TRBJ2-7; 14 bases map to TRBD2. This CDR3 contains 15 residues. After removal of 2 bases from V and 6 bases from J, the junction contained 3 bases not matched to a gene. The germline V gene has CDR1 KGHSH and CDR2 LQKENI. In DNA, the CDR3 is TGTGCCAGCTCACCAGGGACTAGCGGGAGATCCGAGCAGTACTTC. Translation: CASSPGTSGRSEQYF.

The J gene is TRBJ2-5, the V gene TRBV7-8, with D possibly TRBD2 on 5 matching bases. V lost 1 base and J lost 0, with 12 bases in between. Germline CDR1 reads SGHVS; CDR2 reads FQNEAQ. The CDR3 totals 16 residues. The CDR3 loop reads CASSLGGSLYQETQYF. The CDR3 DNA follows: TGTGCCAGCAGCTTAGGAGGGAGCCTCTACCAAGAGACCCAGTACTTC.

The table lists this clone with a few counts. The chain is built from TRBV28 and TRBJ1-3; D may be TRBD1 (6 bases). This CDR3 is 13 amino acids long. V shed 8 bases and J shed 4 bases, with 12 bases lying between them. Germline CDR1 is MDHEN and CDR2 is SYDVKM. CDR3 sequence reads: CASRGGSGNTIYF. The CDR3 region has the DNA TGTGCCAGCCGAGGGGGATCGGGAAACACCATATATTTT.

This clone has a handful of counts. The CDR3 coding sequence is TGTGCCACCACTATAGCGGGCCTCTACAATGAGCAGTTCTTC. It specifies CATTIAGLYNEQFF. The chain links TRBV7-8 to TRBJ2-1; 7 bases line up with TRBD2. From germline, CDR1 is SGHVS and CDR2 FQNEAQ. The V gene end was trimmed by 10 bases and the J gene end by 3 bases; junction bases not matched to a gene: 9. This CDR3 has 14 residues.

The chain recombines TRBV6-6 with TRBJ2-1; 13 bases fit TRBD2. The CDR3 runs to 16 residues. Germline V gives CDR1 MNHNY, CDR2 SVGAGI (reference sequence). The V and J ends lost 6 bases and 10 bases, in that order; junction bases with no gene match: 12. CDR3 loop: CASSQAFGLAGDEQFF. The DNA of the CDR3 is TGTGCCAGCAGCCAAGCGTTCGGACTAGCGGGAGACGAGCAGTTCTTC.

The V gene is TRBV7-2, the J gene TRBJ2-6; no clear D. CDR3 size: 15 residues. V was cut by 2 bases and J by 1 base, with 6 bases left in between. Germline-derived CDR1 and CDR2 are SGHTA and FQGNSA. CDR3 nucleotide sequence: TGTGCCAGCAGCTTACCCCTATCTGGGGCCAACGTCCTGACTTTC. It codes for CASSLPLSGANVLTF.

This clone was observed a handful of times. The chain combines TRBV5-4 with TRBJ2-1, with 14 bases matching TRBD2. This CDR3 contains 16 residues. The V gene's germline CDR1 is SGHNT and CDR2 YYREEE (reference sequence). J was trimmed by 6 bases and V by 0 bases; bases with no gene match: 2. The DNA for the CDR3 is TGTGCCAGCAGCTTGGGGGGGACTAGCGGGAGCAATGAGCAGTTCTTC. Encoded protein: CASSLGGTSGSNEQFF.

This chain joins TRBV2 and TRBJ1-3, with a tentative D call TRBD1 (5 bases). The CDR3 has 13 residues. Trimming pared 7 bases from V and 10 bases from J, leaving 17 bases between. Germline assignment: CDR1 SNHLY and CDR2 FYNNEI. This chain's CDR3 is CASNTDRGGTIYF. The CDR3 DNA is TGTGCCAGCAACACCGACAGAGGAGGGACCATATATTTT.

This clone has only a few counts. The chain combines TRBV2 with TRBJ2-2; D is uncertain. The germline gives CDR1 SNHLY, CDR2 FYNNEI. Between the trimmed V and J ends, which lost 4 bases and 5 bases, there was a span of 5 bases. The CDR3 is 12 residues long. CDR3: CASSVDTGELFF. CDR3 nucleotides: TGTGCCAGCAGTGTGGATACCGGGGAGCTGTTTTTT. The whole variable domain, filled in from reference TRBV2 and TRBJ2-2, reads EPEVTQTPSHQVTQMGQEVILRCVPISNHLYFYWYRQILGQKVEFLVSFYNNEISEKSEIFDDQFSVERPDGSNFTLKIRSTKLEDSAMYFCASSVDTGELFFGEGSRLTVL.

There are a few counts of this clone. V gene TRBV7-2 combines with J gene TRBJ1-1; 7 nucleotides line up with TRBD1. Looked up from germline, CDR1 is SGHTA and CDR2 is FQGNSA. The trim removed 1 base at V and 1 base at J, leaving 3 bases unmatched. CDR3 size: 15 residues. This chain's CDR3 is CASSLGEGANTEAFF. The DNA for the CDR3 is TGTGCCAGCAGCTTAGGGGAGGGGGCGAACACTGAAGCTTTCTTT.

The chain employs TRBV4-1 and TRBJ2-1; 8 nucleotides agree with TRBD2. V lost 6 bases to trimming and J lost 7 bases; unmatched junction nucleotides: 14. The CDR3 has 16 amino acids. The germline gives CDR1 MGHRA, CDR2 YSYEKL. For the CDR3, the DNA is TGCGCCAGCAGAAAAACCGGGACTAGGACCCAAAATGAGCAGTTCTTC. Translation gives CASRKTGTRTQNEQFF.

With respect to this clone: Mismatch with germline at one junction end may stem from a read error. The chain joins TRBV9 to TRBJ2-7, with D perhaps matching TRBD2 (5 bases). There are 15 residues in the CDR3. Germline CDR1 SGDLS, CDR2 YYNGEE. The CDR3 DNA reads TGTGCCAACAGCGTAGAGGGTAACCCTTCCTACGAGCAGTACTTC. Translating it yields CANSVEGNPSYEQYF.